This TCR beta chain was sequenced for a study of beta chain features in type 1 diabetes. The authors reverse transcribed all of the isolated RNA, so sequencing captured expressed TCRB transcripts. This table comes from immunoSEQ multiplex PCR, and its TCRdb copy is limited to in-frame clones, with some not included. The sample records 15,000 to 20,000 clones, approximately 50% being singletons. CD4+ naive, central memory, regulatory and stem cell-like memory subsets were isolated by sorting on CD45RO/CCR7/CD25/CD127/CD95/CD27. From germline, CDR1 is SGHTA and CDR2 FQGNSA. Trimming cost V 3 bases and J 5 bases; bases outside gene matches: 9. CDR3 length equals 15 residues.

The sequence derives from a man in his late teens or twenties in good health. Material for sequencing was stem cell memory CD4+ T cells from blood. This chain uses TRBV7-2 with TRBJ2-5; 7 bases map to TRBD1. The CDR3 is CASSLSGTVGETQYF. CDR3 nucleotides: TGTGCCAGCAGCTTGTCCGGGACAGTTGGGGAGACCCAGTACTTC.